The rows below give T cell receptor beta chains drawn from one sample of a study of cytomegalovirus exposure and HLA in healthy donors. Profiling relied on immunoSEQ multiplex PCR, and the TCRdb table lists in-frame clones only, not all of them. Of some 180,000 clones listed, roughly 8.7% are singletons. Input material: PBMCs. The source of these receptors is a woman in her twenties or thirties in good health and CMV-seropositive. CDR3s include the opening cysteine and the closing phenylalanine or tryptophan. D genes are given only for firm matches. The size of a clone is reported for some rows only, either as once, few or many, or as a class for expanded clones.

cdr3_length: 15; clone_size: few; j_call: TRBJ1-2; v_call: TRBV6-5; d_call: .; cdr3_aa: CASSYSRTANYGYTF; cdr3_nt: TGTGCCAGCAGTTACTCGAGGACAGCCAACTATGGCTACACCTTC
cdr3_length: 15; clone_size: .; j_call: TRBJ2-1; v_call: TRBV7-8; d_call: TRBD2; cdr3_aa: CASTMGLAVYNEQFF; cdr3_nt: TGTGCCAGCACCATGGGACTAGCGGTTTACAATGAGCAGTTCTTC
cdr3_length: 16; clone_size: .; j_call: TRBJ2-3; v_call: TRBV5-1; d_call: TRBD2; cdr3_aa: CASSLRLAGGTDTQYF; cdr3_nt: TGCGCCAGCAGCTTAAGACTAGCGGGAGGGACAGATACGCAGTATTTT
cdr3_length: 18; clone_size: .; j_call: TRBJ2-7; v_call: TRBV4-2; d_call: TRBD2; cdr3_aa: CASSQDYQPAGGPDEQYF; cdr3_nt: TGTGCCAGCAGCCAAGATTATCAACCGGCGGGAGGGCCGGACGAGCAGTACTTC
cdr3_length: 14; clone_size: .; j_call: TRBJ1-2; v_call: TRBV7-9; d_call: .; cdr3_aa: CASSLYQGYYGYTF; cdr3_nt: TGTGCCAGCAGCTTATACCAGGGATACTATGGCTACACCTTC
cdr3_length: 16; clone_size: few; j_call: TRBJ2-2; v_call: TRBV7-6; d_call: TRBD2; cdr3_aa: CASSLIAGGFTGELFF; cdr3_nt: TGTGCCAGCAGCTTAATTGCGGGAGGATTTACCGGGGAGCTGTTTTTT
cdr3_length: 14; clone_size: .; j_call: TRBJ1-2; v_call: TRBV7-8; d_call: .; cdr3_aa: CASSPGRDVYGYTF; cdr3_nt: TGTGCCAGCAGCCCCGGGCGGGATGTCTATGGCTACACCTTC
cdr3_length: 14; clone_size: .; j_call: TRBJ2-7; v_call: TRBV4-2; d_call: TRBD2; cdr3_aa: CASNPSGRRNEQYF; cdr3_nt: TGTGCCAGCAACCCAAGCGGGAGGAGGAACGAGCAGTACTTC
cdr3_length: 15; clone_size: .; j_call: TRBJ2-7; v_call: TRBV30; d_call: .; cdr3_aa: CAWSALGQGLSEQYF; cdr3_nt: TGTGCCTGGAGTGCTTTGGGGCAGGGTCTCTCCGAGCAGTACTTC
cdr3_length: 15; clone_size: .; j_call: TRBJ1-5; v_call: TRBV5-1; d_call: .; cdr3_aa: CASSLAPGPNQPQHF; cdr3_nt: TGCGCCAGCAGCTTGGCTCCAGGTCCCAATCAGCCCCAGCATTTT
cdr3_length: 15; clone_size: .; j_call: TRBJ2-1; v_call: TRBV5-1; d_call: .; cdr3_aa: CASSLWRYSYNEQFF; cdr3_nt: TGCGCCAGCAGCCTCTGGCGGTATAGCTACAATGAGCAGTTCTTC
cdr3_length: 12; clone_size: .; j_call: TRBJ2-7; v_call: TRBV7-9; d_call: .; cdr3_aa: CASSRPRGEQYF; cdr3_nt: TGTGCCAGCAGCCGTCCGCGGGGCGAGCAGTACTTC
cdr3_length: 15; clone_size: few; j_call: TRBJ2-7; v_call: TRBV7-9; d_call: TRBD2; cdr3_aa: CASSFRTSGRHEQYF; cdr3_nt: TGTGCCAGCAGCTTCCGGACTAGCGGGAGACACGAGCAGTACTTC
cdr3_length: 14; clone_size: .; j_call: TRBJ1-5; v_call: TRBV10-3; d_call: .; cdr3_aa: CAISESAGNQPQHF; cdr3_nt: TGTGCCATCAGTGAGTCGGCGGGCAATCAGCCCCAGCATTTT
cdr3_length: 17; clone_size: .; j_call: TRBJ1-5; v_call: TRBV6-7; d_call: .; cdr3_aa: CASSETTGDGSNQPQHF; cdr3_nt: TGTGCCAGCAGCGAAACGACGGGGGACGGGAGCAATCAGCCCCAGCATTTT
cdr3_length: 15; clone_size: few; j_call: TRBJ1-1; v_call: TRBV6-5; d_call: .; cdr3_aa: CASRRKPFADTEAFF; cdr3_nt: TGTGCCAGCAGACGGAAACCCTTCGCGGACACTGAAGCTTTCTTT
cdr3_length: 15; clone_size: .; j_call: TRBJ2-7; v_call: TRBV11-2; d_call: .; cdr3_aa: CASSFGSGMPYEQYF; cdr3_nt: TGTGCCAGCAGCTTCGGTAGCGGTATGCCCTACGAGCAGTACTTC
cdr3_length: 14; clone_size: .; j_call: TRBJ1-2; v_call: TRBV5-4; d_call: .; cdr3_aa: CASSLEGRGYGYTF; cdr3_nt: TGTGCCAGCAGCTTGGAGGGGCGAGGCTATGGCTACACCTTC
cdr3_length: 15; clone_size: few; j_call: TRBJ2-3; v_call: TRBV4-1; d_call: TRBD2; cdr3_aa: CASGLSGSSSDTQYF; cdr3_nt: TGCGCCAGTGGTCTTAGCGGGAGTAGTTCCGATACGCAGTATTTT
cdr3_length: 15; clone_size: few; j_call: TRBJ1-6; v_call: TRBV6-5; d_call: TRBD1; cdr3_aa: CASSYSGTGISPLHF; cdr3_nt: TGTGCCAGCAGTTACTCCGGGACAGGGATTTCACCCCTCCACTTT
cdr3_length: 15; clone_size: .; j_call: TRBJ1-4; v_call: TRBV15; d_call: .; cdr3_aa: CATSTGTGEGEKLFF; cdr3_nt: TGTGCCACCAGCACAGGTACTGGGGAGGGTGAAAAACTGTTTTTT
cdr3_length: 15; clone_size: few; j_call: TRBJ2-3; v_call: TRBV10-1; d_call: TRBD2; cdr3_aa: CASSESLAGDDTQYF; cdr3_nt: TGCGCCAGCAGTGAGTCGTTAGCGGGAGACGATACGCAGTATTTT
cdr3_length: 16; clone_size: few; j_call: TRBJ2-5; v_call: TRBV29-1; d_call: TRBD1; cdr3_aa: CSVTRWTGSFQETQYF; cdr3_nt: TGCAGCGTCACAAGGTGGACAGGATCCTTCCAAGAGACCCAGTACTTC
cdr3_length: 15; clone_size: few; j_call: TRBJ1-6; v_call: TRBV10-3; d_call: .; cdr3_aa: CAISLDGNTNSPLHF; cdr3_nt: TGTGCCATCAGTTTGGACGGGAATACGAATTCACCCCTCCACTTT
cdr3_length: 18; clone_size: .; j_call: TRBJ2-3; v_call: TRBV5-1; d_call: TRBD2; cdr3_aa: CASSTQPKTSGGTDTQYF; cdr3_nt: TGCGCCAGCAGCACCCAGCCTAAGACTAGCGGAGGCACAGATACGCAGTATTTT
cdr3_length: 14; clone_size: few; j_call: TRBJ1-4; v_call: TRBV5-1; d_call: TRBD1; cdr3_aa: CASGQGATNEKLFF; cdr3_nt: TGCGCCAGTGGACAGGGGGCAACTAATGAAAAACTGTTTTTT
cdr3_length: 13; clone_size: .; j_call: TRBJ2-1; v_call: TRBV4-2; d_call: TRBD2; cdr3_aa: CASRGGSYNEQFF; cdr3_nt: TGTGCCTCGCGCGGGGGCTCCTACAATGAGCAGTTCTTC
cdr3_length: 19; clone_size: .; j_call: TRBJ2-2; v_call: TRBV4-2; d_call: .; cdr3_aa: CASSQDLRSAPPYAGELFF; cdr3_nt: TGTGCCAGCAGCCAAGACCTGAGGAGCGCCCCTCCTTACGCCGGGGAGCTGTTTTTT
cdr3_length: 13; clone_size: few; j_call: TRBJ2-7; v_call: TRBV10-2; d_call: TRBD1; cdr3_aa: CASGTGDLYEQYF; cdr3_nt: TGCGCCAGCGGGACAGGGGACCTCTACGAGCAGTACTTC
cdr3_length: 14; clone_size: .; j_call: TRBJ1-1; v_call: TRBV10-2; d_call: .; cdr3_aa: CATIRDIVNTEAFF; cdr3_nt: TGCGCCACCATTAGGGACATCGTGAACACTGAAGCTTTCTTT
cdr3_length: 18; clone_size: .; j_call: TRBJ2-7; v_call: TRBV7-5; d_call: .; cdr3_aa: CARSFRRLAVSRSYEQYF; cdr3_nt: TGTGCCAGAAGCTTCCGTAGACTAGCGGTGAGTAGGTCCTACGAGCAGTACTTC
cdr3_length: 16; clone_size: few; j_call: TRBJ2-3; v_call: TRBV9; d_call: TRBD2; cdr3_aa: CASSVLGRDPADTQYF; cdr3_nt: TGTGCCAGCAGCGTCCTGGGGAGGGATCCGGCAGATACGCAGTATTTT
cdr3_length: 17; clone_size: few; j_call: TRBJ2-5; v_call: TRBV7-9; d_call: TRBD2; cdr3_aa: CASSSPSGNSYQETQYF; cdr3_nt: TGTGCCAGCAGCTCCCCTAGCGGGAACTCCTACCAAGAGACCCAGTACTTC
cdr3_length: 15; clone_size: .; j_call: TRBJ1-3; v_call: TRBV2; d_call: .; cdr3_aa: CATAMSGTGADTIYF; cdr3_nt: TGTGCCACCGCTATGAGCGGGACGGGGGCCGACACCATATATTTT
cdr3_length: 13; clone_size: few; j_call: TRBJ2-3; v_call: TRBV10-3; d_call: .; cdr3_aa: CAIQGPGTDTQYF; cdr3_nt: TGTGCCATTCAGGGGCCGGGAACAGATACGCAGTATTTT
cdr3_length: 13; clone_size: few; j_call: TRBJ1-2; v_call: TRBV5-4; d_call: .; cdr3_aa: CASSPDRNYGYTF; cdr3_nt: TGTGCCAGCAGCCCGGACAGAAACTATGGCTACACCTTC
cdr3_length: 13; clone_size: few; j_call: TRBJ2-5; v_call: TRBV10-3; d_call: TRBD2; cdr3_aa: CAISRGSQETQYF; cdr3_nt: TGTGCCATCAGCCGCGGGAGCCAAGAGACCCAGTACTTC
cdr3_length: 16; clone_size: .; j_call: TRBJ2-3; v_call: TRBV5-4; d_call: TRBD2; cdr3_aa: CASSFPGTRGTDTQYF; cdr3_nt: TGTGCCAGCAGCTTTCCAGGGACTAGGGGCACAGATACGCAGTATTTT
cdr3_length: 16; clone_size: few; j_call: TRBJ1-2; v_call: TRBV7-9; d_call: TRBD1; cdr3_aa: CASSRTGPQSNYGYTF; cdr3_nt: TGTGCCAGCAGCCGGACAGGGCCTCAATCTAACTATGGCTACACCTTC
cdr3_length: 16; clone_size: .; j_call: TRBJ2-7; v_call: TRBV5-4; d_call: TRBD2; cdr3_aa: CASSLGLAGGAYEQYF; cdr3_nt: TGTGCCAGCAGCTTGGGGCTAGCGGGAGGTGCCTACGAGCAGTACTTC
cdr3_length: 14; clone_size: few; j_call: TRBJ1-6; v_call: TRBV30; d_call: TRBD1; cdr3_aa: CACPLTGVNSPLHF; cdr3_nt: TGTGCCTGCCCCCTCACAGGGGTAAATTCACCCCTCCACTTT
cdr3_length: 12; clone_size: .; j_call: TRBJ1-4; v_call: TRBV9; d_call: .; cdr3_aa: CASSALGEKLFF; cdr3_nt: TGTGCCAGCAGCGCTCTAGGTGAAAAACTGTTTTTT
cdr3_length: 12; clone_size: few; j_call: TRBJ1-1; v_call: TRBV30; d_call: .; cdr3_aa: CAWSLGGTEAFF; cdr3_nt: TGTGCCTGGAGTCTAGGGGGTACTGAAGCTTTCTTT
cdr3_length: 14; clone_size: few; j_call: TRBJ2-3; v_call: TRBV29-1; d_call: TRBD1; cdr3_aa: CSVLTGGSGDTQYF; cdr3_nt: TGCAGCGTCCTGACAGGGGGTTCAGGAGATACGCAGTATTTT
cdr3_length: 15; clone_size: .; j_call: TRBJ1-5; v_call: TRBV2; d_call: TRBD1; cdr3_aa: CASRPDRVHYQPQHF; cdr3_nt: TGTGCCAGCAGACCGGACAGGGTTCATTATCAGCCCCAGCATTTT